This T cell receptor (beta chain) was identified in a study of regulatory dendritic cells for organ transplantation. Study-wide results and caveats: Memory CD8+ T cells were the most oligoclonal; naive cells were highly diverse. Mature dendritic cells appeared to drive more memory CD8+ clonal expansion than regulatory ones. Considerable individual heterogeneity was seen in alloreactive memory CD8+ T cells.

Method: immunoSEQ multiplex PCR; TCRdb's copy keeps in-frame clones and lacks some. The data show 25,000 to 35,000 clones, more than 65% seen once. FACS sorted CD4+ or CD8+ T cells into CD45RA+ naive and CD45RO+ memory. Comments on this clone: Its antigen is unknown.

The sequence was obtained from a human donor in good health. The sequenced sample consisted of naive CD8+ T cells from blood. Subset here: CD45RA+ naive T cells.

CDR3 sequence: CASSLTQGAGELFF. In nucleotides, the CDR3 is TGTGCCAGCAGTCTCACCCAGGGGGCCGGGGAGCTGTTTTTT. The chain recombines TRBV2 with TRBJ2-2; the match to TRBD1 covers 7 bases. There are 14 residues in the CDR3. Trimming removed 5 bases from V and 6 bases from J; junction bases left unmatched: 6. CDR1 SNHLY and CDR2 FYNNEI come from the germline V gene.